The present TCR beta chain was sequenced within a study of blood T cell repertoires in COVID-19. The CDR3 runs 16 residues. Germline trimming cut 3 bases from V and 9 bases from J; bases unmatched to any gene: 14. CDR1 SGHTA and CDR2 FQGNSA come from the germline V gene. Profiled with immunoSEQ multiplex PCR; TCRdb holds only in-frame clones, not every one. The table records 70,000 or so clones, about 88% of them present only once. Specimen: peripheral blood. The chain has TRBV7-2 and TRBJ2-5; 9 nucleotides match TRBD2. This TCR came from a human donor in a cohort sampled during active COVID-19. The CDR3 nucleotides read TGTGCCAGCAGCTTCCCAGACGGCGGGAGGGCGGTTTCCCAGTACTTC. It codes for CASSFPDGGRAVSQYF. The variable domain in full, completed from reference TRBV7-2 and TRBJ2-5, reads GAGVSQSPSNKVTEKGKDVELRCDPISGHTALYWYRQSLGQGLEFLIYFQGNSAPDKSGLPSDRFSAERTGGSVSTLTIQRTQQEDSAVYLCASSFPDGGRAVSQYFGPGTRLLVL.